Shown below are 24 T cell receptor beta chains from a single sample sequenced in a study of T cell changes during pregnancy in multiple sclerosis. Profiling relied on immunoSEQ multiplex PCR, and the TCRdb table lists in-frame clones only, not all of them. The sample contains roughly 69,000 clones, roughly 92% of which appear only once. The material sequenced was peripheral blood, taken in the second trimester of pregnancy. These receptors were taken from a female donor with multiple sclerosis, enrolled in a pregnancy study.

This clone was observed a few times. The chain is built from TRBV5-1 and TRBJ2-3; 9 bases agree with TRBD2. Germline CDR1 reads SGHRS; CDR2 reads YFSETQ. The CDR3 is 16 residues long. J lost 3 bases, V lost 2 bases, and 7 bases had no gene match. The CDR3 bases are TGCGCCAGCAGCTTAATTGGCGGGGGGGCGACAGATACGCAGTATTTT. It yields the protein CASSLIGGGATDTQYF.

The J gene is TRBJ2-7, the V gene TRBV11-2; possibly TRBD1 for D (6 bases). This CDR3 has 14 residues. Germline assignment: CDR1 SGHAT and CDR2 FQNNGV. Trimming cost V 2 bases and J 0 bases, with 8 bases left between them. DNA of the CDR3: TGTGCCAGCAGCTTACGGGACAACTCCTACGAGCAGTACTTC. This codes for CASSLRDNSYEQYF.

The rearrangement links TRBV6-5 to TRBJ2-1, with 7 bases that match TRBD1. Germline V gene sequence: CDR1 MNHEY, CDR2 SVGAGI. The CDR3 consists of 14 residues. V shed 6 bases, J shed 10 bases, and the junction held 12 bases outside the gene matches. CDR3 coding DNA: TGTGCCAGCAGCCCCGGGACAGCGAGGGTAGAGCAGTTCTTC. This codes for CASSPGTARVEQFF.

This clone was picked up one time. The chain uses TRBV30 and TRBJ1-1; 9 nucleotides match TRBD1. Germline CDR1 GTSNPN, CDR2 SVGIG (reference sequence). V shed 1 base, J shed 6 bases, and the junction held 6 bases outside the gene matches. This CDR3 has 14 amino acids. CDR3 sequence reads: CAWSAGDRVAEAFF. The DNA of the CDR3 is TGTGCCTGGAGTGCCGGGGACAGGGTCGCTGAAGCTTTCTTT.

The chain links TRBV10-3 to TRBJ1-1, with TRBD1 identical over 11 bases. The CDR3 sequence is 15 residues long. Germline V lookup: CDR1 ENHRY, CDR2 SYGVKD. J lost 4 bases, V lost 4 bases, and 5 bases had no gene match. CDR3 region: CAISGRDRGGTEAFF. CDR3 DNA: TGTGCCATCAGTGGGCGGGACAGGGGGGGCACTGAAGCTTTCTTT.

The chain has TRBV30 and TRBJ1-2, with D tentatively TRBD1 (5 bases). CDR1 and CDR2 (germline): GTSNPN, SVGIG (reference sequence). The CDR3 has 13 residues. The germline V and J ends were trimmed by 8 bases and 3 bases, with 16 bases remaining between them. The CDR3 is CALQGGVDYGYTF. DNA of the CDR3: TGTGCCCTGCAGGGAGGTGTTGACTATGGCTACACCTTC.

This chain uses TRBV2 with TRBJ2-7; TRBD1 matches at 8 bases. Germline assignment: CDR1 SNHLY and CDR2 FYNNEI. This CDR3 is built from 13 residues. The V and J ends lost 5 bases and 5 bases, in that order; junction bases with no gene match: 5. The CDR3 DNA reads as TGTGCCAGCAGTCGGACAGGGCAGAACGAGCAGTACTTC. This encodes CASSRTGQNEQYF.

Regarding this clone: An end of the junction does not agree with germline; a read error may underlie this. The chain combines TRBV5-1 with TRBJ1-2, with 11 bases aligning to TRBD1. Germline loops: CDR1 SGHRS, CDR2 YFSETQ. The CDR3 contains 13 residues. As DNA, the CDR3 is TGCGCCAGCGGCCAGGGACAGGGGGGGCCACGGGACTTC. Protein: CASGQGQGGPRDF.

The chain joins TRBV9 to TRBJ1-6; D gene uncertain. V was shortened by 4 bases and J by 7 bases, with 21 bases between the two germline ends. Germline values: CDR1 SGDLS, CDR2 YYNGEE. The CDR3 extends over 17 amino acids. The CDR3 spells CASSRSKVSGLNSPLHF. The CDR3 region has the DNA TGTGCCAGCAGCCGTTCCAAGGTCTCGGGGTTAAATTCACCCCTCCACTTT.

The DNA of the CDR3 is TGTGCCAGCAGCGGGGGACAGGTTACAGATACGCAGTATTTT. This gives the protein CASSGGQVTDTQYF. The chain has TRBV5-6 and TRBJ2-3; 8 nucleotides line up with TRBD1. The germline CDR1 and CDR2 sequences are SGHDT and YYEEEE. The V and J ends lost 4 bases and 3 bases, in that order; junction bases with no gene match: 4. The CDR3 covers 14 residues.

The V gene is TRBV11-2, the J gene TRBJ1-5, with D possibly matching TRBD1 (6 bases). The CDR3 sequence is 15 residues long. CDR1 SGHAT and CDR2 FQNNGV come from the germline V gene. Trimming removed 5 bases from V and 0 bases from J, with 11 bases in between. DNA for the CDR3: TGTGCCAGCAGCAAGCTACAGGGTAGCAATCAGCCCCAGCATTTT. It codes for CASSKLQGSNQPQHF.

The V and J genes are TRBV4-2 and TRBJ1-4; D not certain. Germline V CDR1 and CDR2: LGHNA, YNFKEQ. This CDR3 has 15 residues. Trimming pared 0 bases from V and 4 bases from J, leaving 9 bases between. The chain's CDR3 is CASSQEVADNEKLFF. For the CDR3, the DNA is TGTGCCAGCAGCCAAGAGGTGGCGGATAATGAAAAACTGTTTTTT.

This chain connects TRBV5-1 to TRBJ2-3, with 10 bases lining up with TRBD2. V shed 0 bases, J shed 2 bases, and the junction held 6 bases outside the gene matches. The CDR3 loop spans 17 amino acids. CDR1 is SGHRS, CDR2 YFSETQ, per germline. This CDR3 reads CASSLAASGGTTDTQYF. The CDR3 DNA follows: TGCGCCAGCAGCTTGGCCGCTAGCGGGGGTACCACAGATACGCAGTATTTT.

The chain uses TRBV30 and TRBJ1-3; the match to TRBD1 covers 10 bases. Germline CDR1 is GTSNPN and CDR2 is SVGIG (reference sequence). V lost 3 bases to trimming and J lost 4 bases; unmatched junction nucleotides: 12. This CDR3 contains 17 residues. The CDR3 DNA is TGTGCCTGGAGCCCCCCGGGACAGGGGACTTACGGAAACACCATATATTTT. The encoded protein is CAWSPPGQGTYGNTIYF.

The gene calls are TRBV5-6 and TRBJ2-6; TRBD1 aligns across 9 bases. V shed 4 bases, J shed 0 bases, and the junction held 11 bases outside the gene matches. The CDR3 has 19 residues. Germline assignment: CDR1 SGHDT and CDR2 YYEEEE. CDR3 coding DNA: TGTGCCAGCAGCCGAGACCGGGACAGGGCTATCTCTGGGGCCAACGTCCTGACTTTC. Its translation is CASSRDRDRAISGANVLTF.

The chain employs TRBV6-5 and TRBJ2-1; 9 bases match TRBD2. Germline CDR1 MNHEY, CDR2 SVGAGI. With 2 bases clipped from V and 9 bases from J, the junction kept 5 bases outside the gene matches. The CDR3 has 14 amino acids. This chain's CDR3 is CASSYGGRASEQFF. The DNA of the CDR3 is TGTGCCAGCAGTTACGGCGGGAGGGCCTCTGAGCAGTTCTTC.

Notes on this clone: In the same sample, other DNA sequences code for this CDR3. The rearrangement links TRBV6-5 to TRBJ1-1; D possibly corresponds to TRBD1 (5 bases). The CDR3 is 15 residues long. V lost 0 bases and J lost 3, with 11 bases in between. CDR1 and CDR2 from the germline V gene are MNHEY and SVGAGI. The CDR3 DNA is TGTGCCAGCAGTTACTCGAGGACGGGGGACACTGAAGCTTTCTTT. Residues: CASSYSRTGDTEAFF.

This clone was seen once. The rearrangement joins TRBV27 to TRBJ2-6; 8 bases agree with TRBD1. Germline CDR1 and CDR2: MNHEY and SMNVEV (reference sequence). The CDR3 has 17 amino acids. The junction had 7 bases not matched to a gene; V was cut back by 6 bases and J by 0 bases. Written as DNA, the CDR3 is TGTGCCAGCAGACCGGGGACAGGACGCTCTGGGGCCAACGTCCTGACTTTC. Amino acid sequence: CASRPGTGRSGANVLTF.

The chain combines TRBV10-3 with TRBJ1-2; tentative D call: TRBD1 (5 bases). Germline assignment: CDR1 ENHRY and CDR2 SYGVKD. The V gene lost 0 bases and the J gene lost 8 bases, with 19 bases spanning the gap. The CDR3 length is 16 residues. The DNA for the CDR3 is TGTGCCATCAGTGAGTCGACCCGTCCGGGGACTAGGGGCTACACCTTC. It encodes CAISESTRPGTRGYTF.

The CDR3 DNA is TGTGCCAGCAGCCGACAGGGGGCGGGCACCTTC. Its protein product is CASSRQGAGTF. This chain connects TRBV5-6 to TRBJ1-2, with 10 bases that match TRBD1. Losses at the gene ends were 4 bases for V and 13 bases for J; bases not matched to a gene: 4. The CDR3 covers 11 residues. Germline V gene lookup returns CDR1 SGHDT and CDR2 YYEEEE.

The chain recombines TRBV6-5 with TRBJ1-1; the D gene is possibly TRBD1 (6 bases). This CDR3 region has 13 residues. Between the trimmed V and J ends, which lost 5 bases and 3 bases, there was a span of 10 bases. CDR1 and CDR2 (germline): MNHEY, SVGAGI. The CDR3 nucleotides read TGTGCCAGCAGTACGGGACACTACACTGAAGCTTTCTTT. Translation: CASSTGHYTEAFF.

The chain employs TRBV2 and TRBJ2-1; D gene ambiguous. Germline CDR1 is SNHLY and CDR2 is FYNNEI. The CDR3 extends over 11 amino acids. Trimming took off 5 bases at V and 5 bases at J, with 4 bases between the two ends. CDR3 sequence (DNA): TGTGCCAGCAGTCCGGACAATGAGCAGTTCTTC. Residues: CASSPDNEQFF. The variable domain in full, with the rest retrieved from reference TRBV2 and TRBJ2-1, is EPEVTQTPSHQVTQMGQEVILRCVPISNHLYFYWYRQILGQKVEFLVSFYNNEISEKSEIFDDQFSVERPDGSNFTLKIRSTKLEDSAMYFCASSPDNEQFFGPGTRLTVL.

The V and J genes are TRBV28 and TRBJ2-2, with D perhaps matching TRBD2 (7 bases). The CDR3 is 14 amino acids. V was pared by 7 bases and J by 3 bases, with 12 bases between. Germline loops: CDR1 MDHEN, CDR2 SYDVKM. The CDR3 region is CASTIGGDTGELFF. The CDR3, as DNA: TGTGCCAGCACCATAGGGGGGGACACCGGGGAGCTGTTTTTT.

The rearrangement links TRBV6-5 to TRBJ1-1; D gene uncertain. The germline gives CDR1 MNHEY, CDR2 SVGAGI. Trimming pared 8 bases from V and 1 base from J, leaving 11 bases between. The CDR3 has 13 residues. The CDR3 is CASSLTRNTEAFF. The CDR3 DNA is TGTGCCAGCTCTCTTACGCGGAACACTGAAGCTTTCTTT.